Reported below is one TCR beta chain. This CDR3 is built from 14 residues. Germline CDR1 is MNHEY and CDR2 is SVGAGI. Trimming stripped 6 bases from V and 0 bases from J, with 11 bases between. The data belong to a study of blood T cell repertoires in COVID-19. Background on the study: COVID-19 samples, acute and convalescent, were from the United States, Italy and Spain. PBMCs, B-cell-depleted T cells, or T cells provided the cDNA or gDNA that made up the material.

As processed by the authors: From reference gene primer amplification, estimates of nucleated cell counts were derived. Sequenced by immunoSEQ multiplex PCR; TCRdb stores in-frame clones only, minus some. The DNA was the basis for D and trimming; V, J and clone size are from that table. The sample has about 58,000 clones; roughly four fifths are singletons. The specimen sequenced was peripheral blood. The rearrangement joins TRBV6-5 to TRBJ1-2; D possibly corresponds to TRBD1 (6 bases). The receptor was derived from a man over 45 with COVID-19, enrolled during active disease. The CDR3 loop reads CASSTGTTNYGYTF. CDR3 bases: TGTGCCAGCAGCACAGGGACAACTAACTATGGCTACACCTTC.